The source of this T cell receptor (beta chain) is a study of shared clonotypes between healthy human individuals. This CDR3 comprises 14 residues. Germline CDR1 is SQVTM and CDR2 is ANQGSEA. V was shortened by 7 bases and J by 7 bases, with 20 bases between the two germline ends. Assay used: immunoSEQ multiplex PCR; TCRdb lists only in-frame clones, some missing. This sample carries fewer than 1 million clones, around 96% of them seen once, and the ten largest clones take about 0.25%. CD45RO negativity and positive selection for CCR7 defined naive CD8 cells, a population that excluded terminally differentiated effector memory CD45RA+ cells.

Sequenced: naive CD8+ T cells sorted from blood. The chain links TRBV29-1 to TRBJ2-1, with D perhaps TRBD2 (5 bases). The receptor was derived from a man aged 30-40 years in good health. The CDR3 sequence: CSGRRVGKMNEQFF. DNA for the CDR3: TGCAGCGGTAGAAGGGTCGGGAAAATGAATGAGCAGTTCTTC.